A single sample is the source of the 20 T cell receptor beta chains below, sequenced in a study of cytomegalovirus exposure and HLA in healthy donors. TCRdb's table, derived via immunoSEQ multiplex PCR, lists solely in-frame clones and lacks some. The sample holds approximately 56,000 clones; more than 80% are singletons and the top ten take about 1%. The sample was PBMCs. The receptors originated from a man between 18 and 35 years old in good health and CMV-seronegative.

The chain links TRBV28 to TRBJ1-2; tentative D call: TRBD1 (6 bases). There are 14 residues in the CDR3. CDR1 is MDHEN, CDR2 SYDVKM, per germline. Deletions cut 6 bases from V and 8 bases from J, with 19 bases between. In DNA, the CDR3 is TGTGCCAGCAGCCGACAGGACACCGGTAGGGGCTACACCTTC. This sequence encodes CASSRQDTGRGYTF.

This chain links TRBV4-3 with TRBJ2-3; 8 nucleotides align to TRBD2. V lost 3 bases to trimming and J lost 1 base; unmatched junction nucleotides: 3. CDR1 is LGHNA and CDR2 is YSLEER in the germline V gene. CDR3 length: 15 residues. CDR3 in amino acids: CASSQGLVGTDTQYF. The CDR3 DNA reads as TGCGCCAGCAGCCAGGGACTAGTTGGCACAGATACGCAGTATTTT.

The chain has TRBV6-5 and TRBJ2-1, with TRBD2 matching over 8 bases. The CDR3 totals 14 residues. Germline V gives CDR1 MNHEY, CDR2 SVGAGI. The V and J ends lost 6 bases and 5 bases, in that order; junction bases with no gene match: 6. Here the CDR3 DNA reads TGTGCCAGCAGCAGAGGACTAGCCGACAATGAGCAGTTCTTC. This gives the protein CASSRGLADNEQFF.

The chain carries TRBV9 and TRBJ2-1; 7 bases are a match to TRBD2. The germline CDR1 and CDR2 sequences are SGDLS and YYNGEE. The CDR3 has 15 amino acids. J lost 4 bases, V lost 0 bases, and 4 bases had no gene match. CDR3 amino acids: CASSVGVSGYNEQFF. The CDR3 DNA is TGTGCCAGCAGCGTAGGGGTTAGCGGGTACAATGAGCAGTTCTTC.

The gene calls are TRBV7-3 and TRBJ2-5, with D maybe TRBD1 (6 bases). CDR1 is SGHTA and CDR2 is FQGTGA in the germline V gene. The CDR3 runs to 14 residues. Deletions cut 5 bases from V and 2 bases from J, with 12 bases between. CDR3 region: CASSLEGTQETQYF. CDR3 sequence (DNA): TGTGCCAGCAGCCTTGAGGGGACACAAGAGACCCAGTACTTC. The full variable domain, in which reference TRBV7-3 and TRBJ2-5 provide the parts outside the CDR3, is GAGVSQTPSNKVTEKGKYVELRCDPISGHTALYWYRQSLGQGPEFLIYFQGTGAADDSGLPNDRFFAVRPEGSVSTLKIQRTERGDSAVYLCASSLEGTQETQYFGPGTRLLVL.

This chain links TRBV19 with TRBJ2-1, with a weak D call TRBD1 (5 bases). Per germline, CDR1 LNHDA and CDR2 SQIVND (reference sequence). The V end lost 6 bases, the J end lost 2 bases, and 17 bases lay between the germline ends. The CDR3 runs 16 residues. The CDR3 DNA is TGTGCCAGTAGCCCAACCCGACAGATGGCCTACAATGAGCAGTTCTTC. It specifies CASSPTRQMAYNEQFF.

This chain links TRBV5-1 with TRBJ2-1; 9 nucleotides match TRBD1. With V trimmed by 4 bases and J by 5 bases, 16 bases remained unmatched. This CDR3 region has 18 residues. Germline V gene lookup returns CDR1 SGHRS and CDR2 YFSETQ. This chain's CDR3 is CASSPRVVGQGRNNEQFF. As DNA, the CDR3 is TGCGCCAGCAGCCCAAGGGTTGTAGGACAGGGGAGGAACAATGAGCAGTTCTTC.

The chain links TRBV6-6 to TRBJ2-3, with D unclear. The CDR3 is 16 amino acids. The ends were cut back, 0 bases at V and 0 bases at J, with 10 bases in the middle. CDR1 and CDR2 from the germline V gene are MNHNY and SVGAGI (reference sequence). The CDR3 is CASSYSLASSTDTQYF. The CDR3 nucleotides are TGTGCCAGCAGTTACTCTTTAGCTTCCAGCACAGATACGCAGTATTTT.

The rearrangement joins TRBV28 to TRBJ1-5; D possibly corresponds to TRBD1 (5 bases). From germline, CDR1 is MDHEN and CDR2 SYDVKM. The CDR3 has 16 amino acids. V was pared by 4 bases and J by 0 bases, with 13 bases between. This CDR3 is CASSSGTSYSNQPQHF. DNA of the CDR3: TGTGCCAGCAGTTCAGGGACTTCGTATAGCAATCAGCCCCAGCATTTT.

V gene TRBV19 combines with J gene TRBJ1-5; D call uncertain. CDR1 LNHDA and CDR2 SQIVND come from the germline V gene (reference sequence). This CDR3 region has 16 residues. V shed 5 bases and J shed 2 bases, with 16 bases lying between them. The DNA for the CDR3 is TGTGCCAGTAGTGCCCAGATTTGGCGGCGCAATCAGCCCCAGCATTTT. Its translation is CASSAQIWRRNQPQHF.

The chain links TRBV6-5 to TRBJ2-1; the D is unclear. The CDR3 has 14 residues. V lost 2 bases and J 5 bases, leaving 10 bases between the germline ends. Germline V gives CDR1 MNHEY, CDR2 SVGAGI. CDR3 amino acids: CASSYRSPNNEQFF. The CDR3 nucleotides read TGTGCCAGCAGTTACAGGAGTCCTAACAATGAGCAGTTCTTC.

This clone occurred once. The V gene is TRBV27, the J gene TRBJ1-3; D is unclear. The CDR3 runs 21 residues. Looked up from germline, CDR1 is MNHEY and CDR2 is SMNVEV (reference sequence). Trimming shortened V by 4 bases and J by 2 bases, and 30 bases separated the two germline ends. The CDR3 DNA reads TGTGCCAGCAGTTCATTCGGTGAAAGATCTGTCCGGGAGATGACTGGAAACACCATATATTTT. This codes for CASSSFGERSVREMTGNTIYF.

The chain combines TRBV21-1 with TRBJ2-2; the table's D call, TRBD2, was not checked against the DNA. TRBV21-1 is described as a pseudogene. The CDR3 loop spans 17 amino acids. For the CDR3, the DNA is TGTGCCAGCAGCAAAATCCCGGGACTAGCGGGACCCGGGGAGCTGTTTTTT. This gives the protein CASSKIPGLAGPGELFF.

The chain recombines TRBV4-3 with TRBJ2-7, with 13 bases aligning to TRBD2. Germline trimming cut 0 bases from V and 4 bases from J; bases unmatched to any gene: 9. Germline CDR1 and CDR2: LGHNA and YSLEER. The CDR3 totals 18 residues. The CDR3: CASSQERGLAGEGYEQYF. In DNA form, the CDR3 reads TGCGCCAGCAGCCAAGAGAGAGGACTAGCGGGAGAGGGATACGAGCAGTACTTC.

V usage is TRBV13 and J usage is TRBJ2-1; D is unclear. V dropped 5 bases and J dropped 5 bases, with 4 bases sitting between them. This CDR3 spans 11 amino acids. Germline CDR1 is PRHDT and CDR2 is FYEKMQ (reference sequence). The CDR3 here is CASSLNNEQFF. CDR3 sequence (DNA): TGTGCCAGCAGCCTTAACAATGAGCAGTTCTTC.

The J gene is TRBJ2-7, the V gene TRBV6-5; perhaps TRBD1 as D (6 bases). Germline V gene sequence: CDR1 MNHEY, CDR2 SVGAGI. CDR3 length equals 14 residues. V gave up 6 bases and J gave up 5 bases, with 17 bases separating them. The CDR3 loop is CASRGQGRLHEQYF. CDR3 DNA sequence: TGTGCCAGCAGAGGGCAGGGGCGACTCCACGAGCAGTACTTC.

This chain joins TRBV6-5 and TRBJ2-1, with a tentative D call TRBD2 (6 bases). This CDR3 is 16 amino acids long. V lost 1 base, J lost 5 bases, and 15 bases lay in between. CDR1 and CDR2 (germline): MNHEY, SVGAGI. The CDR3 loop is CASSYFTGGVHNEQFF. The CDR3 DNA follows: TGTGCCAGCAGTTACTTTACTGGCGGGGTGCACAATGAGCAGTTCTTC.

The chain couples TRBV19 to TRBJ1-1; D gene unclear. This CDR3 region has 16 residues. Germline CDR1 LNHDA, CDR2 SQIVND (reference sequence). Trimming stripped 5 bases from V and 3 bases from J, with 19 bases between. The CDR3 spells CASSGVVTPLYTEAFF. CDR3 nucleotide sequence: TGTGCCAGTAGTGGAGTAGTAACCCCGTTGTACACTGAAGCTTTCTTT.

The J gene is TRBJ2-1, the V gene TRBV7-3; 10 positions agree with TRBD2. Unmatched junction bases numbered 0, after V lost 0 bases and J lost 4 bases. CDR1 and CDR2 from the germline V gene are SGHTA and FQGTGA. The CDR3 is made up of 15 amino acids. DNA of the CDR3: TGTGCCAGCAGCTTAACTAGCGGGGGGTACAATGAGCAGTTCTTC. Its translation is CASSLTSGGYNEQFF.

The DNA of the CDR3 is TGTGCCAGCAGTGGATTGGACTCCAGCTCTGGAAACACCATATATTTT. Translated, it gives CASSGLDSSSGNTIYF. The chain has TRBV2 and TRBJ1-3, with D unresolved. Germline V gives CDR1 SNHLY, CDR2 FYNNEI. The CDR3 spans 16 residues. Deletions cut 4 bases from V and 0 bases from J, with 13 bases between.